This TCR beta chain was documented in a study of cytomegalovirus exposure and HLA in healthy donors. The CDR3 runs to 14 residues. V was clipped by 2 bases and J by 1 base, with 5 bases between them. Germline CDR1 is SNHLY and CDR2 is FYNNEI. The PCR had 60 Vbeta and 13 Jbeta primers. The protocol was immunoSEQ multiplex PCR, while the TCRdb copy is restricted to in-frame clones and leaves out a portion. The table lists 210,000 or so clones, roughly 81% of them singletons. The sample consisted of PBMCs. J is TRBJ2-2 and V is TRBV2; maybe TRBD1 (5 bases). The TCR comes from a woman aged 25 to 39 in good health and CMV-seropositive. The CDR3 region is CASSEQGNTGELFF. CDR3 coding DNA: TGTGCCAGCAGTGAACAGGGGAACACCGGGGAGCTGTTTTTT.